This T cell receptor (beta chain) emerged from a study of shared clonotypes between healthy human individuals. General study points: Roughly 4.7% was the fraction of naive CD4 clonotypes found shared across several donors.

Comment on this clone: As yet, its antigen is unknown.

Original analysis: There were no quality scores in the junction-only immunoSEQ sequences, so filtering differed. The data were produced by immunoSEQ multiplex PCR, yet TCRdb's version contains in-frame clones alone and is incomplete. V and J calls plus clone size are reproduced from that table; the DNA served to infer D and trimming. The sample comprises some 980,000 clones, about three quarters of which are singletons, and around 1.4% rests with the top ten. This receptor was obtained from a man aged 18 to 29 in good health. Sequencing was done on a sample of memory CD4+ T cells sorted from blood. Subset noted: CD45RA-negative fraction.

The CDR3 loop reads CAISESPGDSGELFF. CDR3 bases: TGTGCCATCAGTGAGTCCCCAGGGGATTCCGGGGAGCTGTTTTTT. The rearrangement joins TRBV10-3 to TRBJ2-2; D might be TRBD1 (6 bases). CDR3 length: 15 amino acids. Germline assignment: CDR1 ENHRY and CDR2 SYGVKD. Between the trimmed V and J ends, which lost 0 bases and 6 bases, there was a span of 11 bases.